Listed below are T cell receptor beta chains from one sample, sequenced in a study of shared clonotypes between healthy human individuals. Generated by immunoSEQ multiplex PCR, the TCRdb table keeps only in-frame clones and is missing some. The sample has approximately 2,300,000 clones, roughly 92% seen once. The sample taken for sequencing was naive CD4+ T cells from PBMCs. The source is a man between 18 and 35 years old in good health. Some clones in this sample may be carry-over from other donors' samples. Each CDR3 is given with its conserved first and last residue. D genes are given only for firm matches. Clone size is stated in some rows and not others, as once, few, many or a class when expanded.

>TRBV19|TRBJ2-6|-|-|14
TGTGCCAGTAGTCGCCGCTCTGGGGCCAACGTCCTGACTTTC
CASSRRSGANVLTF
>TRBV5-1|TRBJ2-7|-|-|14
TGCGCCAGCAGCCGATCGGGGAAGGCGGACGAGCAGTACTTC
CASSRSGKADEQYF
>TRBV5-1|TRBJ1-1|-|once|14
TGCGCCAGTACCCGGGACTCCCCGAACGCTGAAGCTTTCTTT
CASTRDSPNAEAFF
>TRBV7-9|TRBJ1-3|TRBD1|-|15
TGTGCCAGCAGCTTAACAGGGGGCTCTGGAAACACCATATATTTT
CASSLTGGSGNTIYF
>TRBV2|TRBJ1-5|-|-|16
TGTGCCAGCAGTGATCAAGGGCCCCATAGCAATCAGCCCCAGCATTTT
CASSDQGPHSNQPQHF
>TRBV4-2|TRBJ2-7|-|-|19
TGTGCCAGCAGCCAAGATCGATCACGTGGACCAGGGAAAGGGTACGAGCAGTACTTC
CASSQDRSRGPGKGYEQYF
>TRBV5-1|TRBJ2-1|TRBD2|-|16
TGCGCCAGCAGCTTTGCTAGCGGGAGTTCCTACAATGAGCAGTTCTTC
CASSFASGSSYNEQFF
>TRBV29-1|TRBJ2-1|-|-|15
TGCAGCGTTGATTTTGGGCGGCTCTCCTACAATGAGCAGTTCTTC
CSVDFGRLSYNEQFF
>TRBV7-2|TRBJ1-2|-|-|14
TGTGCCAGCAGCTTACCCACAGTTAACTATGGCTACACCTTC
CASSLPTVNYGYTF
>TRBV7-9|TRBJ1-2|-|-|11
TGTGCCAGCAGCCCCGGTTATGGCTACACCTTC
CASSPGYGYTF
>TRBV27|TRBJ2-7|-|once|10
TGTGCCAGCAGTCGCCACGAGCAGTACTTC
CASSRHEQYF
>TRBV14|TRBJ2-4|-|-|15
TGTGCCAGCAGCCCACGCGGGGCCACGGGATACATTCAGTACTTC
CASSPRGATGYIQYF
>TRBV11-1|TRBJ2-3|-|-|15
TGTGCCAGCAGCTTAGCTGTCAGGGCCGGAGATACGCAGTATTTT
CASSLAVRAGDTQYF
>TRBV9|TRBJ1-5|-|-|14
TGTGCCAGCAGCGAGAGGGGAGGCAATCAGCCCCAGCATTTT
CASSERGGNQPQHF
>TRBV5-1|TRBJ2-5|-|-|13
TGCGCCAGCAGCGGAGGCCCCTCGGAGACCCAGTACTTC
CASSGGPSETQYF
>TRBV6-1|TRBJ1-2|-|-|13
TGTGCCAGCAGTGAAGACGGGTCGAGGGGCTACACCTTC
CASSEDGSRGYTF
>TRBV4-2|TRBJ2-4|-|-|18
TGTGCCAGCAGCCAAGAAGGTGGAGTAGCCCCAGCCAAAAACATTCAGTACTTC
CASSQEGGVAPAKNIQYF
>TRBV6-5|TRBJ2-5|-|-|15
TGTGCCAGCAGTCCCTGGTCGCCGGGAGAAGAGACCCAGTACTTC
CASSPWSPGEETQYF
>TRBV4-2|TRBJ2-7|-|-|16
TGTGCCAGCAGCCAAGATAGCCAGCGGAGCTCCTACGAGCAGTACTTC
CASSQDSQRSSYEQYF
>TRBV5-4|TRBJ2-1|-|-|15
TGTGCCAGCAGCTTGGTCCAGCGGTCGCACAATGAGCAGTTCTTC
CASSLVQRSHNEQFF